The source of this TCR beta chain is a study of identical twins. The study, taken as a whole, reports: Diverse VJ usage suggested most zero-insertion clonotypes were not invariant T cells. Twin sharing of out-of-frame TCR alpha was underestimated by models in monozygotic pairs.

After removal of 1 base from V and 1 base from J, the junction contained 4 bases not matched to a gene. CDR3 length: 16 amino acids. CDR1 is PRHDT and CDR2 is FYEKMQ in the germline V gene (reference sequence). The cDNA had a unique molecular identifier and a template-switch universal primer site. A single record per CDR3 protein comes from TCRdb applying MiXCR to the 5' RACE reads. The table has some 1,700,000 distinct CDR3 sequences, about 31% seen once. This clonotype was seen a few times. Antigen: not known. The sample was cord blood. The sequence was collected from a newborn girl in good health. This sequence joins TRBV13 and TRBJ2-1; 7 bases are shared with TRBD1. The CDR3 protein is CASSLVRGPSYNEQFF. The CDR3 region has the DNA TGTGCCAGCAGCTTAGTGAGGGGGCCTTCCTACAATGAGCAGTTCTTC.